This T cell receptor (beta chain) was identified in a study of blood T cell repertoires in COVID-19. Looking at the study overall: T cells, B-cell-depleted T cells, or PBMCs provided the cDNA or gDNA that served as material.

Original data processing: Estimation of nucleated cell counts was performed using reference gene primer amplification. The data were produced by immunoSEQ multiplex PCR, yet TCRdb's version contains in-frame clones alone and is incomplete. V, J and clone size were drawn from that table, and D and trimming were deduced from the DNA. Among 130,000 or so clones listed, roughly nine tenths were seen once. Input material: peripheral blood. This clonotype was sampled from a woman in her 70s with COVID-19, enrolled during active disease.

CDR3 sequence reads: CASKPGPETGGYTF. CDR3 sequence (DNA): TGCGCCAGCAAACCCGGCCCCGAGACAGGGGGCTACACCTTC. V is TRBV10-1 and J is TRBJ1-2; 7 nucleotides match TRBD1. This CDR3 region has 14 residues. Germline loops: CDR1 WNHNN, CDR2 SYGVQD (reference sequence). J gave up 8 bases and V 7 bases, and 13 bases lay outside the gene matches.